This is a list of T cell receptor beta chains from one sample in a study of shared clonotypes between healthy human individuals. Using immunoSEQ multiplex PCR, the repertoire was profiled, and TCRdb retains in-frame clones only, with some absent. The sample yields roughly 2.6 million clones, about 92% seen once. What was sequenced was naive CD4+ T cells sorted from blood. The receptor source for this set is a man between 18 and 35 years old in good health. Both conserved end residues are part of each CDR3. A D gene is named only where the DNA matches it firmly. Rows may omit the clone size; those that give it use once, few, many or a size class.

NA	TRBV6-5	TRBJ2-5	NA	TGTGCCAGCAGTCGTGGGGCAGTCCAAGAGACCCAGTACTTC	CASSRGAVQETQYF
NA	TRBV6-1	TRBJ2-2	NA	TGTGCCAGCAGTGAAGAAGGAAGGAAGACTTACAGTACCGGGGAGCTGTTTTTT	CASSEEGRKTYSTGELFF
NA	TRBV10-3	TRBJ2-7	NA	TGTGCCATCAGTGAGTCTTTCTCCCGTACCTACGAGCAGTACTTC	CAISESFSRTYEQYF
once	TRBV4-3	TRBJ1-2	NA	TGCGCCAGCAGCCCCACTCTTGGGGGAGCGGGCACCTTC	CASSPTLGGAGTF
NA	TRBV7-2	TRBJ2-4	NA	TGTGCCAGCAGCTCGGGCCTAGCCAAAAACATTCAGTACTTC	CASSSGLAKNIQYF
NA	TRBV2	TRBJ2-7	NA	TGTGCCAGCCGCAGCCGGACAGTCGCCAACGAGCAGTACTTC	CASRSRTVANEQYF
once	TRBV18	TRBJ1-1	NA	TGTGCCAGCTCACCACATCAGGACACTGAAGCTTTCTTT	CASSPHQDTEAFF
NA	TRBV10-3	TRBJ2-7	NA	TGTGCCATCAGTGAGTCGGGACTCCCGGGGCAGTACTTC	CAISESGLPGQYF
NA	TRBV30	TRBJ2-2	NA	TGTGCCTGGAGAACCCCCGGGGAGCTGTTTTTT	CAWRTPGELFF
NA	TRBV18	TRBJ2-7	NA	TGTGCCAGCTCGGGCGGAATCTACGAGCAGTACTTC	CASSGGIYEQYF
NA	TRBV2	TRBJ2-4	NA	TGTGCCAGCAGTGGGGCGTGGGGCCTAGCCAAAAACATTCAGTACTTC	CASSGAWGLAKNIQYF
NA	TRBV5-6	TRBJ2-3	NA	TGTGCCAGCAGCTTGGCGGGGGGCGGTGATACGCAGTATTTT	CASSLAGGGDTQYF
NA	TRBV18	TRBJ2-7	TRBD2	TGTGCCAGCTCACCAGCTAGCGGGGCAGGCTACGAGCAGTACTTC	CASSPASGAGYEQYF
NA	TRBV18	TRBJ2-7	NA	TGTGCCAGCTCACCGACTACCTACGAGCAGTACTTC	CASSPTTYEQYF